A selection of T cell receptor beta chains follows, all from one sample in a study of blood T cell repertoires in COVID-19. Produced via immunoSEQ multiplex PCR; TCRdb's table is partial and in-frame only. The sample shows 400,000 to 500,000 clones, more than 70% of them seen only once. Input material: PBMCs or T cells enriched from blood (not recorded which). The receptors here all came from a woman younger than 35 who had been exposed to COVID-19. Both conserved end residues are part of each CDR3. D genes are given only for firm matches.

CDR3 DNA	CDR3 protein	V gene	D gene	J gene
TGTGCCAGCAGCGTTGCAGGGGCTAACTATGGCTACACCTTC	CASSVAGANYGYTF	TRBV9	NA	TRBJ1-2
TGTGCCAGTAGTACAGGGTATTCCCATTTCTATGGCTACACCTTC	CASSTGYSHFYGYTF	TRBV19	NA	TRBJ1-2
TGTGCCAGCAGTTTAGAGGACTTATCGATTGGACTAGCGGGAGGGTCGAGCTCCTACGAGCAGTACTTC	CASSLEDLSIGLAGGSSSYEQYF	TRBV28	TRBD2	TRBJ2-7
TGTGCCAGCAGCGTAGGCTCGGGGGACAGTTACGAGCAGTACTTC	CASSVGSGDSYEQYF	TRBV9	NA	TRBJ2-7
TGTGCCAGACAGGGGGTAGGCTACGAGCAGTACTTC	CARQGVGYEQYF	TRBV2	TRBD1	TRBJ2-7
TGTGCCAGCAGCCCAATTGGGGGGGACAGGGAAGATGAAAAACTGTTTTTT	CASSPIGGDREDEKLFF	TRBV9	TRBD1	TRBJ1-4
TGTGCCAGCAGCTCCACAGGGACCGCTCAGGGCTACACCTTC	CASSSTGTAQGYTF	TRBV28	NA	TRBJ1-2
TGTGCCAGCAGTTTCGCACAGGGTCCATACGAGCAGTACTTC	CASSFAQGPYEQYF	TRBV27	NA	TRBJ2-7
TGCGCCAGCAGCCAAGCCCAACAGAGCACAGATACGCAGTATTTT	CASSQAQQSTDTQYF	TRBV4-1	NA	TRBJ2-3
TGTGCCAGCAGCTCTTCCAGGGGGCATAGCAACGAGCAGTACTTC	CASSSSRGHSNEQYF	TRBV12-1	NA	TRBJ2-7
TGTGCCAGCAGACGACTAGCGGGAACCTCCCGGAGTCAAGAGACCCAGTACTTC	CASRRLAGTSRSQETQYF	TRBV28	TRBD2	TRBJ2-5